This T cell receptor (beta chain) was obtained from a study of cytomegalovirus exposure and HLA in healthy donors (dated by TCRdb to about 2017). Describing the broader study: A later analysis indicated that the 120 validation repertoires were generated on the platform also employed for the 700 or so repertoires of the first cohort. The study aimed to test whether signatures of past pathogen exposure could be identified by cataloging public T cell receptors. A separate validation cohort of roughly 120 different subjects was used in addition to the roughly 720-subject first cohort. To predict cytomegalovirus infection status, the study brought together high-throughput TCR immunosequencing, statistical association of individual TCRs with disease status, and machine learning. Findings and caveats that apply to the study as a whole: Subsequent analysis determined that TCRs grouped into clusters in the first cohort also showed a tendency toward co-occurrence across the 120 or so validation repertoires, and about 94% of cluster scores exceeded 0. A later analysis lacked HLA typing for the validation cohort, so it scored co-occurrence in that cohort across all 110 or so repertoires. Cytomegalovirus status was reported to be diagnosed by the classifier with high specificity and sensitivity in both the original and validation cohorts. The authors suggested that the approach could potentially be extended to other disease states and immunological phenotypes. Across donors, most TCR sequences were observed very rarely, whereas some public TCRs were present in many individuals. In vitro tests confirmed that a few of the cytomegalovirus-associated TCR beta chains recognize cytomegalovirus antigens. The study gave a list of about 160 TCR beta chains associated with cytomegalovirus.

There are 14 amino acids in the CDR3, from cysteine to phenylalanine inclusive. Here the CDR3 DNA is all that survives: 42 bases in frame from base 1. Cut back by 3 bases and 10 bases, the V and J ends lie 18 bases apart. Per the germline V gene, WSHSY is the CDR1 and SAAADI is the CDR2. Separate from the approximately 700-subject first cohort, the validation cohort of more than 90 subjects was the group to which the donors belonged. The library relied on the immunoSEQ multiplex PCR assay. The paper's data handling went like this. A statistical classification framework was built for diagnosing cytomegalovirus status from the catalog of TCR beta chain sequences. TCRdb carries this immuneACCESS record with in-frame sequences only. Its versions omit some clonotypes, under half of them owing to an unresolved V gene in the studies checked, with the rest unexplained. V, J and clone size were drawn from that table, and D and trimming were deduced from the DNA. The table for this sample lists some 220,000 clones; under 95% of them were counted only once. Around 1% of the sample comes from the top ten.

As to this clone: Its antigen is unknown. Qualities for individual bases were not recorded, and no much larger clone is one base off.

The receptor was derived from a young woman in good health and CMV-seronegative. Here the chain combines TRBV10-2 and TRBJ1-1; D gene: possibly TRBD1, on 5 matching bases. Material for sequencing was PBMCs. The DNA sequence is TGCGCCAGCAGTGATATCTCGGGGGGTGACAGAGCTTTCTTT. Translated, it reads CASSDISGGDRAFF.